These T cell receptor beta chains were read from a single sample in a study of PD-1 blockade in classical Hodgkin lymphoma. Method: immunoSEQ multiplex PCR; TCRdb's copy keeps in-frame clones and lacks some. The profile shows 64,000 or so clones, more than 90% of them singletons. Sample: peripheral blood mononuclear cells (PBMCs), taken before the fourth cycle of nivolumab. The receptors derive from a human donor with classical Hodgkin lymphoma. CDR3s include the opening cysteine and the closing phenylalanine or tryptophan. D genes are given only for firm matches. For some rows the clone size is stated as once, few or many, or as a class when expanded; others skip it.

d_call clone_size j_call v_call cdr3_nt cdr3_aa
TRBD2 . TRBJ2-1 TRBV7-6 TGTGCCAGCAGCTTAGTTAGCGGGGGTGGATACAATGAGCAGTTCTTC CASSLVSGGGYNEQFF
TRBD1 . TRBJ2-2 TRBV19 TGTGCCAGCAACGACAGGGCCGGGGAGCTGTTTTTT CASNDRAGELFF
. . TRBJ2-5 TRBV10-2 TGCGCCAGCAGTGTGGCAGGGGATCCTTCCCAAGAGACCCAGTACTTC CASSVAGDPSQETQYF
TRBD1 . TRBJ1-5 TRBV28 TGTGCCACCAGACTGACAGGGTATAGCAATCAGCCCCAGCATTTT CATRLTGYSNQPQHF
. . TRBJ2-3 TRBV28 TGTGCCAGCAGTTTGGTGACAGATACGCAGTATTTT CASSLVTDTQYF
TRBD2 once TRBJ2-1 TRBV9 TGTGCCAGCAGCGCCAGCGGGAGCTCCTACAATGAGCAGTTCTTC CASSASGSSYNEQFF
. . TRBJ1-2 TRBV7-9 TGTGCCAGCAGCTTCCGGGACGCCACACACGGTGGCTACACCTTC CASSFRDATHGGYTF
TRBD2 . TRBJ2-7 TRBV7-2 TGTGCCAGCAGCTTAGACAGACTAGCCGCTAACTACGAGCAGTACTTC CASSLDRLAANYEQYF
. . TRBJ1-1 TRBV4-1 TGCGCCAGCCGAGGGGTACTAAGGAACACTGAAGCTTTCTTT CASRGVLRNTEAFF
. . TRBJ2-5 TRBV6-6 TGTGCCAGTGGGGGGCCCGGGACCCAGTACTTC CASGGPGTQYF
TRBD2 . TRBJ2-1 TRBV27 TGTGCCAGCAGTTTCGGACTAGCGGGGTACAATGAGCAGTTCTTC CASSFGLAGYNEQFF
. once TRBJ2-3 TRBV28 TGTGCCAGCAGTTTTAAGGGCCCTAGCACAGATACGCAGTATTTT CASSFKGPSTDTQYF
. . TRBJ2-5 TRBV14 TGTGCCAGCAGCCAGAAGACTAGATTAGAGACCCAGTACTTC CASSQKTRLETQYF
TRBD2 . TRBJ2-3 TRBV10-3 TGTGCCATCAAGGGAGGGCCGGGCACAGATACGCAGTATTTT CAIKGGPGTDTQYF
TRBD2 . TRBJ2-1 TRBV4-1 TGCGCCAGCAGCCCGAGGACTAGCGGGGTCTTCAATGAGCAGTTCTTC CASSPRTSGVFNEQFF
. . TRBJ1-1 TRBV4-1 TGCGCCAGCAGCCAAGGGAGGACTGAAGCTTTCTTT CASSQGRTEAFF
. . TRBJ2-3 TRBV7-3 TGTGCCAGCTCAACGGGGCCGGGAGCCCCAGATACGCAGTATTTT CASSTGPGAPDTQYF
TRBD1 . TRBJ2-1 TRBV11-2 TGTGCCAGCAGCTTAGGACCGGGACAGGGGGGATTCGATGAGCAGTTCTTC CASSLGPGQGGFDEQFF
TRBD2 . TRBJ2-7 TRBV11-2 TGTGCCAGCAGCTTAACTAGCGGGGTACTCTACGAGCAGTACTTC CASSLTSGVLYEQYF
. . TRBJ2-1 TRBV10-1 TGCGCCAGCAGTCTCGAGATAGGGGGGTTCCACAATGAGCAGTTCTTC CASSLEIGGFHNEQFF
TRBD2 . TRBJ2-1 TRBV7-9 TGTGCCAGCAGCTTAGCGCTTGCTAGCGGGACTATCAATGAGCAGTTCTTC CASSLALASGTINEQFF
TRBD1 . TRBJ1-2 TRBV7-9 TGTGCCAGCAGCTTATTCGCAGGTCAGGGGGATGGCTACACCTTC CASSLFAGQGDGYTF
. . TRBJ1-5 TRBV19 TGTGCCAGTAGTATCGGTAGGGGGAATCAGCCCCAGCATTTT CASSIGRGNQPQHF
. few TRBJ1-1 TRBV19 TGTGCCAGTATTGGGGGAAACACTGAAGCTTTCTTT CASIGGNTEAFF
. . TRBJ2-7 TRBV29-1 TGCGGCGTTGGCAGCTCCTACGAGCAGTACTTC CGVGSSYEQYF
. . TRBJ2-6 TRBV13 TGTGCCAGCAGCTTAGCTGGGGCCAACGTCCTGACTTTC CASSLAGANVLTF
TRBD2 . TRBJ2-1 TRBV12-5 TGTGCTAGTGGTTTGGTACTAGCGGGCTCCTACAATGAGCAGTTCTTC CASGLVLAGSYNEQFF
TRBD1 . TRBJ1-2 TRBV18 TGTGCCAGCTCACCGATCGGACAGGAGGGCTATGGCTACACCTTC CASSPIGQEGYGYTF
. . TRBJ1-2 TRBV7-8 TGTGCCAGCAGCTGGAAACAGGATTCCTATGGCTACACCTTC CASSWKQDSYGYTF
. . TRBJ2-7 TRBV27 TGTGCCAGCAGTTTCGGGGAGACCTACGAGCAGTACTTC CASSFGETYEQYF
. . TRBJ2-7 TRBV11-2 TGTGCCAGCAGCTCCGGACGGCATCGCGTCTACGAGCAGTACTTC CASSSGRHRVYEQYF
TRBD2 . TRBJ2-1 TRBV7-9 TGTGCCAGCAGTTCCCGGGGCAGCGGGAGTCTCTACAATGAGCAGTTCTTC CASSSRGSGSLYNEQFF
TRBD1 . TRBJ2-1 TRBV10-3 TGTGCCATCAGTGAGGGCGGGACAGGGGAAAGTGAGCAGTTCTTC CAISEGGTGESEQFF
. . TRBJ1-1 TRBV28 TGTGCCAGCAGCCCCGGATACACTGAAGCTTTCTTT CASSPGYTEAFF
TRBD1 once TRBJ2-5 TRBV2 TGTGCCAGCGGCCTTGACAGGGGCGAGACCCAGTACTTC CASGLDRGETQYF
TRBD1 . TRBJ1-5 TRBV4-2 TGTGCCAGCAGCCGGGACAGGGGTTCATCCTATGAGCCCCAGCATTTT CASSRDRGSSYEPQHF
. . TRBJ2-1 TRBV5-4 TGTGCCAGCAGCTTAATGGGGCGGGCCTACAATGAGCAGTTCTTC CASSLMGRAYNEQFF
. once TRBJ2-5 TRBV7-9 TGTGCCAGCAGCTTGGAGGGGTGGGAGACCCAGTACTTC CASSLEGWETQYF
TRBD1 . TRBJ2-2 TRBV27 TGTGCCAGCAGTCCGGGACAGGGGTTTTCCGGGGAGCTGTTTTTT CASSPGQGFSGELFF
. . TRBJ2-2 TRBV11-2 TGTGCCAGCACCACGAGCCCCACCGGGGAGCTGTTTTTT CASTTSPTGELFF
. . TRBJ2-1 TRBV27 TGTGCCAGCAGTCTTCAGGGCTCCTACAATGAGCAGTTCTTC CASSLQGSYNEQFF
TRBD2 . TRBJ2-7 TRBV7-2 TGTGCCAGCAGCCCGACTAGCGGGACGGGTGAGCAGTACTTC CASSPTSGTGEQYF
. once TRBJ2-1 TRBV7-2 TGTGCCAGCAGCTTAGCTGTGCTAAGTCCCTCCTACAATGAGCAGTTCTTC CASSLAVLSPSYNEQFF
. . TRBJ2-3 TRBV10-1 TGCGCCACCGAGGACTCCACAGATACGCAGTATTTT CATEDSTDTQYF
. once TRBJ2-3 TRBV6-1 TGTGCCAGCAGTGGACTCGGGGGTCTCACGAGCGTAGATACGCAGTATTTT CASSGLGGLTSVDTQYF
. . TRBJ2-1 TRBV5-1 TGCGCCAGCAGTCTGAGGGTTCGAGGCGATGAGCAGTTCTTC CASSLRVRGDEQFF
. . TRBJ2-7 TRBV6-5 TGTGCCAGCAGCCCCCGGGACAAGAAAGTCTACGAGCAGTACTTC CASSPRDKKVYEQYF
. . TRBJ2-7 TRBV15 TGTGCCACCAGCAGAGATCTGAGTAGCTCCTACGAGCAGTACTTC CATSRDLSSSYEQYF
TRBD2 once TRBJ2-2 TRBV5-1 TGCGCCAGCAGCAAAGGACTAGCGGGAGGCACCGGGGAGCTGTTTTTT CASSKGLAGGTGELFF
TRBD1 once TRBJ2-2 TRBV10-3 TGTGCCATCAGGGGGACAGGGGACACCGGGGAGCTGTTTTTT CAIRGTGDTGELFF
TRBD1 . TRBJ2-3 TRBV27 TGTGCCAGCACCCAGGGACAGTCCGCAGATACGCAGTATTTT CASTQGQSADTQYF
. . TRBJ1-1 TRBV5-8 TGTGCCAGCAGCTTGGCCGGGAGCTTTCGGACCACTGAAGCTTTCTTT CASSLAGSFRTTEAFF
. . TRBJ2-2 TRBV6-5 TGTGCCAGCAGTTCACAACCCACCGGGGAGCTGTTTTTT CASSSQPTGELFF
TRBD2 . TRBJ2-3 TRBV4-1 TGCGCCAGCAGCCAAAGACTAGCGGGGGGCCGCACAGATACGCAGTATTTT CASSQRLAGGRTDTQYF
TRBD2 few TRBJ2-3 TRBV2 TGTGCCAGCAGCGATCCGGGACTAGCGGTGTTCACAGATACGCAGTATTTT CASSDPGLAVFTDTQYF